Sequencing of this T cell receptor (beta chain) was carried out in a study of shared clonotypes between healthy human individuals. General study results and limits: Clonotypes which were not shared had lower generation probabilities than clonotypes that all four donors shared. Relative to memory subsets, naive subsets generally showed larger estimated richness.

With respect to this clone: The antigen remains undetermined.

Clones were sequenced by immunoSEQ multiplex PCR, and TCRdb holds only the in-frame ones, with some missing. The table lists about 2.3 million clones, approximately 95% of them singletons. Free of recent acute infections or vaccinations, the donors were healthy HIV-negative adults. Germline lookup yields CDR1 SGHTA and CDR2 FQGNSA. The CDR3 is 17 amino acids. V was shortened by 4 bases and J by 4 bases, with 19 bases between the two germline ends. The source of this sequence is a man between 18 and 29 years old in good health. Some clones in this sample may be carry-over from other donors' samples. The source material was naive CD4+ T cells from PBMCs. Subset: CD45RA+ positively selected. The chain couples TRBV7-2 to TRBJ1-4; D might be TRBD1 (5 bases). The CDR3 loop reads CASSSTIRDGFNEKLFF. In DNA form, the CDR3 reads TGTGCCAGCAGCTCGACGATTCGGGACGGTTTTAATGAAAAACTGTTTTTT.